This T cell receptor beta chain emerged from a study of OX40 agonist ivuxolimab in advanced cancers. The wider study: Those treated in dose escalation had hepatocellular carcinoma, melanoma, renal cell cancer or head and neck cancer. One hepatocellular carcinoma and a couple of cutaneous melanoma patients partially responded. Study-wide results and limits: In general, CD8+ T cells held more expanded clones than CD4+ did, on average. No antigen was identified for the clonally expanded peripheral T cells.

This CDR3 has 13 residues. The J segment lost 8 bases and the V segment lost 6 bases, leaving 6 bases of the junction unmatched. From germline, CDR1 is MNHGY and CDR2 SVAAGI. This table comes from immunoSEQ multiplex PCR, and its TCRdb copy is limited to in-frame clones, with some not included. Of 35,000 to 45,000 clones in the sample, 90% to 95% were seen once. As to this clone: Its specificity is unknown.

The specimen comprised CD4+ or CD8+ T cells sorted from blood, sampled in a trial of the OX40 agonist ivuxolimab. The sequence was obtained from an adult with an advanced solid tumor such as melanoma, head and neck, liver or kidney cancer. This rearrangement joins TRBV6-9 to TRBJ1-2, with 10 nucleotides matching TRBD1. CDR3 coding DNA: TGTGCCAGCAGCGACAGGGGGCGCGACGGCTACACCTTC. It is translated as CASSDRGRDGYTF.